This T cell receptor beta chain was sequenced in a study of T cells in Graves' hyperthyroidism and ophthalmopathy. Findings and caveats of the study: Ophthalmopathy was identified by the model a median about six months ahead of onset. Blood also showed most of the thyroid clonotypes that were expanded above 0.001. A model using 13 V-J features told ophthalmopathy apart from stable hyperthyroidism.

TCR beta CDR3 region amplification was performed from RNA transcripts. The HTBI primer set served for first-round RT-PCR of the TCR CDR3. In TCRdb, the multiplex PCR reads were re-called with MiXCR into one record per CDR3 protein. This sample has hundreds of thousands of distinct CDR3 sequences, with more than 20% found just once. This clonotype was observed at least ten times. The antigen is not known. For the diagnoses, clinical symptoms, serum thyroxine and TRAb, thyroid ultrasound and orbital computed tomography were used. V was pared by 2 bases and J by 4 bases, with 18 bases between. Germline-derived CDR1 and CDR2 are SGHTA and FQGNSA. The CDR3 covers 17 residues.

This sequence originates from a man in his thirties or forties with Graves' ophthalmopathy. The material sequenced was blood. The chain couples TRBV7-2 to TRBJ2-1, with D perhaps matching TRBD1 (7 bases). The CDR3 nucleotides are TGTGCCAGCAGCTTAAGCTCGACATCAGGGGGGTACAATGAGCAGTTCTTC. This gives the protein CASSLSSTSGGYNEQFF.